One sample yielded the 11 T cell receptor beta chains listed below, sequenced in a study of T cell responses to AZD1222 COVID-19 vaccine. Sequenced by immunoSEQ multiplex PCR; TCRdb stores in-frame clones only, minus some. The repertoire includes 140,000 to 150,000 clones, roughly 92% of them detected once, and less than 4.5% sits in the top ten. The sequencing used peripheral blood, collected on day 0 of AZD1222 vaccination. Receptor source: an adult in good health.

The chain links TRBV5-1 to TRBJ2-1; perhaps TRBD2 as D (7 bases). Germline-derived CDR1 and CDR2 are SGHRS and YFSETQ. This CDR3 contains 16 residues. Trimming took 7 bases from V and 4 from J, leaving 21 bases between them. The CDR3 coding sequence is TGCGCCAGCCAGCGGGGTCACCGGGACATATACAATGAGCAGTTCTTC. Residues: CASQRGHRDIYNEQFF.

This chain connects TRBV27 to TRBJ1-2; D not certain. V was cut by 4 bases and J by 4 bases, with 10 bases left in between. This CDR3 has 13 residues. CDR1 is MNHEY and CDR2 is SMNVEV in the germline V gene (reference sequence). In DNA form, the CDR3 reads TGTGCCAGCAGTTCCCACCTCTTCTATGGCTACACCTTC. It yields the protein CASSSHLFYGYTF.

This chain links TRBV27 with TRBJ1-1; no clear D. V was clipped by 2 bases and J by 0 bases, with 7 bases between them. Per germline, CDR1 MNHEY and CDR2 SMNVEV (reference sequence). CDR3 length equals 14 residues. The DNA for the CDR3 is TGTGCCAGCAGTTTAATGCGGATGAACACTGAAGCTTTCTTT. Translation gives CASSLMRMNTEAFF.

V gene TRBV19 combines with J gene TRBJ1-1; possibly TRBD1 for D (5 bases). This CDR3 comprises 14 residues. Deletions cut 1 base from V and 1 base from J, with 7 bases between. CDR1 is LNHDA, CDR2 SQIVND, per germline (reference sequence). Written as DNA, the CDR3 is TGTGCCAGTAGTATAGGGGACCCGAACACTGAAGCTTTCTTT. Encoded protein: CASSIGDPNTEAFF. Complete variable domain (other parts from reference TRBV19 and TRBJ1-1): DGGITQSPKYLFRKEGQNVTLSCEQNLNHDAMYWYRQDPGQGLRLIYYSQIVNDFQKGDIAEGYSVSREKKESFPLTVTSAQKNPTAFYLCASSIGDPNTEAFFGQGTRLTVV.

J is TRBJ2-2 and V is TRBV5-6; either TRBD1 or TRBD2 may fit D (5 bases each). Trimming stripped 0 bases from V and 6 bases from J, with 9 bases between. CDR1 is SGHDT and CDR2 is YYEEEE in the germline V gene. The CDR3 covers 14 residues. The chain's CDR3 is CASSLAGPPGELFF. CDR3 nucleotides: TGTGCCAGCAGCTTGGCGGGGCCCCCCGGGGAGCTGTTTTTT.

The sample holds one count of this clone. This rearrangement joins TRBV12-3 or TRBV12-4 to TRBJ2-7; no reliable D call. The length of the CDR3 is 11 residues. V was cut by 6 bases and J by 3 bases, with 6 bases left in between. The CDR3 DNA reads TGTGCCAGCAGCTCGTACTACGAGCAGTACTTC. Translated: CASSSYYEQYF.

The rearrangement uses TRBV7-2 and TRBJ1-6; a weak D match, TRBD1 (6 bases). CDR3 length: 15 residues. The germline CDR1 and CDR2 sequences are SGHTA and FQGNSA. The V and J ends lost 10 bases and 2 bases respectively, with 15 bases between them. CDR3 nucleotide sequence: TGTGCCATCCCATTGGGGGCAGCCTATAATTCACCCCTCCACTTT. Amino acids: CAIPLGAAYNSPLHF.

This chain uses TRBV11-2 with TRBJ2-2; 10 bases are a match to TRBD2. The V segment lost 5 bases and the J segment 2 bases; nucleotides outside the gene matches: 5. This CDR3 contains 16 residues. Germline V gene data show CDR1 as SGHAT and CDR2 as FQNNGV. DNA of the CDR3: TGTGCCAGCAGCCGCTGGACTAGCGGTAACACCGGGGAGCTGTTTTTT. It specifies CASSRWTSGNTGELFF.

The rearrangement joins TRBV6-5 to TRBJ1-3, with D unclear. V was trimmed by 6 bases and J by 4 bases, leaving 10 bases between them. CDR3 length: 13 residues. The germline CDR1 and CDR2 sequences are MNHEY and SVGAGI. The CDR3 region has the DNA TGTGCCAGCAGGACGTGGTCCGGAAACACCATATATTTT. Protein sequence: CASRTWSGNTIYF.

The chain combines TRBV5-6 with TRBJ1-1; 8 positions match TRBD1. Germline lookup yields CDR1 SGHDT and CDR2 YYEEEE. J was trimmed by 6 bases and V by 2 bases; bases with no gene match: 12. The CDR3 is made up of 16 amino acids. The CDR3 region has the DNA TGTGCCAGCAGCTTTACAGGAGGGTCACAGGGGGCTGAAGCTTTCTTT. It encodes CASSFTGGSQGAEAFF.

The chain recombines TRBV7-2 with TRBJ2-2; 11 bases agree with TRBD2. Looked up from germline, CDR1 is SGHTA and CDR2 is FQGNSA. With V trimmed by 8 bases and J by 5 bases, 7 bases remained unmatched. This CDR3 region has 15 residues. CDR3 in amino acids: CASRLAGGSTGELFF. The CDR3 DNA reads as TGTGCCAGCCGTCTAGCGGGAGGCTCAACCGGGGAGCTGTTTTTT. The variable domain in full, completed from reference TRBV7-2 and TRBJ2-2, reads GAGVSQSPSNKVTEKGKDVELRCDPISGHTALYWYRQSLGQGLEFLIYFQGNSAPDKSGLPSDRFSAERTGGSVSTLTIQRTQQEDSAVYLCASRLAGGSTGELFFGEGSRLTVL.